This record covers a single T cell receptor (beta chain). It has no known antigen specificity. The sample holds no much larger clone one base away, and base qualities are not on file. The library was produced with the immunoSEQ multiplex PCR assay. Imported from immuneACCESS, the table was reduced by TCRdb to in-frame sequences with V and J called. These copies leave out some clones; in studies compared against another copy, an unresolved V gene accounts for under half, and the cause of the remainder is not known. The sample table shows some 700,000 clones, and approximately 83% are seen once. The top ten constitute over 0.008% of the sample. The CDR3 goes from the cysteine to the phenylalanine over 18 residues. Of the read, only the CDR3 DNA is kept; its 54 bases are in frame from base 1. V is cut by 0 bases and J by 3 bases, and the space between the germline ends is 18 bases. CDR1 and CDR2 are read off the germline V gene as SGHNT and YENEEA.

The data originate from a study of shared T cell receptors in the human thymus (dated by TCRdb to about 2021). Describing the broader study: The study examined how the human thymus generates shared, self-reactive T-cell receptor alpha chains.

The sample also formed part of further work on human thymus T cells. As described in the second report: The donors were immunologically healthy infants in Finland who had open corrective cardiac surgery for congenital heart defects. Thymus tissue was obtained as surgical resects removed during corrective cardiac surgery. Usage of V and J gene segments appeared to be biased in both the thymic and the peripheral blood repertoires. The related research reported highly overlapping thymic TCR repertoires among unrelated individuals. The study used under ten infant thymus samples plus four related peripheral blood samples to characterize TCR alpha and beta repertoires. The infant donors were about 6 to 244 days old, and the cohort included over 5 males and two females. Thymocytes were mechanically released from the tissue and were stored as pellets of roughly 9-30 million cells at -70 degrees C. A QIAsymphony instrument was used to extract genomic DNA from frozen cell pellets. Using the immunoSEQ multiplex PCR assay, the TCRB and TCRAD loci were amplified from a standardized quantity of quality-controlled genomic DNA. The amplicons covered the V(D)J region and were long enough to include the CDR3 and to identify the V and J genes. Through the commercial immunoSEQ service, the amplicons were sequenced on an Illumina platform. Primer bias and sequencing errors were corrected using previously described methods, and TCRAD and TCRB definitions followed the IMGT database. The repertoires were analysed using immunoSEQ Analyzer 3.0 and VDJTools for basic statistics, V/J segment usage, diversity estimates, rarefaction and pairwise overlap. Diversity was estimated with Chao1, ChaoE, Efron-Thisted, Shannon and inverse Simpson indices, and also on datasets down-sampled to the smallest sample. For repertoire overlap, CDR3 nucleotide sequence, V gene and J gene had to match strictly, and clustering was done by Jaccard-based multidimensional scaling. On average, about 800,000 unique TCRB clonotypes were obtained from thymus samples, compared with approximately 82,000 from blood samples.

This receptor was identified in a girl under three years old with a congenital heart defect. Donor details come from another sample of the same person, matched by shared clones. Sequenced: thymocytes. The V and J segments used are TRBV11-3 and TRBJ2-1; the D gene is possibly TRBD1, with 5 bases matching. DNA sequence: TGTGCCAGCAGCTTAGACGCACAAGGGGCCGAGAACTACAATGAGCAGTTCTTC. This sequence encodes CASSLDAQGAENYNEQFF.